This record looks at one TCR beta chain sequence and its context. The data stem from a study of tumor-infiltrating lymphocytes in oesophageal squamous cell carcinoma. TCRdb re-analysed the PCR reads in MiXCR, keeping a single row per CDR3 protein. Of approximately 12,000 distinct CDR3 sequences in the sample, 54% were seen once. V gave up 5 bases and J gave up 2 bases, with 14 bases separating them. CDR1 and CDR2 (germline): LNHDA, SQIVND (reference sequence). The CDR3 runs 15 residues. The rearrangement uses TRBV19 and TRBJ2-3, with D maybe TRBD2 (7 bases). Sample: esophageal tumor tissue. This TCR was recovered from a male donor with esophageal squamous cell carcinoma. The CDR3 DNA is TGTGCCAGTAGTGCAGCGGGACACCCCACAGATACGCAGTATTTT. Residues: CASSAAGHPTDTQYF.